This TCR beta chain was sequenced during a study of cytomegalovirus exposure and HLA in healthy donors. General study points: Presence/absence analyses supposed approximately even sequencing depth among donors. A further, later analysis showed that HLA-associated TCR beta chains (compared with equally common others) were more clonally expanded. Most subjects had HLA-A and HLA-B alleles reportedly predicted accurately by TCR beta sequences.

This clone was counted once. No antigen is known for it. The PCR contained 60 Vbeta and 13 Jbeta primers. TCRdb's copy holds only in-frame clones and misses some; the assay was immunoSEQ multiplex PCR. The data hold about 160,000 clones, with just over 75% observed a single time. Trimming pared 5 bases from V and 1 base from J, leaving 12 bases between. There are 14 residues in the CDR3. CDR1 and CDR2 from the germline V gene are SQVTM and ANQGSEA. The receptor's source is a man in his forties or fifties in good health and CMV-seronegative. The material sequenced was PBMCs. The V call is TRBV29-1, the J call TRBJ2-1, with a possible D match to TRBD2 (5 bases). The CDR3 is CSVWERSSYNEQFF. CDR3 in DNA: TGCAGCGTTTGGGAGCGGTCTTCCTACAATGAGCAGTTCTTC.